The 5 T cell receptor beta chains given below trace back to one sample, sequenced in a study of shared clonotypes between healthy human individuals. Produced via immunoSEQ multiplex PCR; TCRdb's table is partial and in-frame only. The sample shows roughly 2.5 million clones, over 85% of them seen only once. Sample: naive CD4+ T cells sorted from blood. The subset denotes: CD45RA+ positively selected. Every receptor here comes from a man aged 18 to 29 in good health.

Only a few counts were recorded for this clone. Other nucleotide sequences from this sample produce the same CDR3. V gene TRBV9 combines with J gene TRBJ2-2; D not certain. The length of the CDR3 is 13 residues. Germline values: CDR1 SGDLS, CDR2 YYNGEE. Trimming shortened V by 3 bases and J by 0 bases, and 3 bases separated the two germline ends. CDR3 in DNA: TGTGCCAGCAGCGGGGCGAACACCGGGGAGCTGTTTTTT. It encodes CASSGANTGELFF.

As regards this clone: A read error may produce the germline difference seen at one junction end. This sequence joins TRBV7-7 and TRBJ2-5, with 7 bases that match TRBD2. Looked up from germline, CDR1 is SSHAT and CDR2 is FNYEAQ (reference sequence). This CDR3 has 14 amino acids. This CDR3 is CASSAQGPGGTQYF. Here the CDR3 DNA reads TGTGCTAGCAGCGCCCAGGGCCCGGGAGGGACCCAGTACTTC.

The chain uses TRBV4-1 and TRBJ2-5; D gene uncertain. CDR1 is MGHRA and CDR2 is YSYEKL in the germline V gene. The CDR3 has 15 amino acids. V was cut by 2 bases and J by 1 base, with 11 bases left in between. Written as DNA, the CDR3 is TGCGCCAGCAGCCAATCACAGCAAAGCCAAGAGACCCAGTACTTC. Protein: CASSQSQQSQETQYF.

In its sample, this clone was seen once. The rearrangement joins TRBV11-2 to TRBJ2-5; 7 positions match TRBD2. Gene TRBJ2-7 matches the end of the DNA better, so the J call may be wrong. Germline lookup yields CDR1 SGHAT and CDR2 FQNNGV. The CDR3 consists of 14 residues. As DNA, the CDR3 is TGTGCCAGCAGCCCCGGGGGGATTCCCTACGAGCAGTACTTC. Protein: CASSPGGIPYEQYF.

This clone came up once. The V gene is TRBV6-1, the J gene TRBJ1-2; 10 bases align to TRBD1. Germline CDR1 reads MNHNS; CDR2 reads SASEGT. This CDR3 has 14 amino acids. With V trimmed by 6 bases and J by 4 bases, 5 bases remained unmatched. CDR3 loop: CASRGTGVSYGYTF. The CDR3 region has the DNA TGTGCCAGCAGAGGGACAGGGGTTAGCTATGGCTACACCTTC.